This record covers a single T cell receptor (beta chain). The antigen is not known. Nested amplification of TCRalpha and TCRbeta cDNA involved two PCRs of approximately 17 and 9 cycles. Each CDR3 protein gets one entry in TCRdb, which reprocessed the 5' RACE reads and gives no DNA. This sample's table reports roughly 100,000 distinct CDR3 sequences. This CDR3 region has 14 residues. This sample is part of a study of monozygotic twins with inflammatory bowel disease. Study results and limitations: Relative to healthy twins, IBD patients had fewer clonotypes in common with others, a gap that was especially apparent with disease activity.

This receptor was obtained from a human donor with ulcerative colitis or Crohn's disease, or a healthy co-twin of an affected twin (not recorded which). The rearrangement uses TRBV12-3 or TRBV12-4 and TRBJ2-2; TCRdb picks TRBD2, but there is no DNA to check that call. Sequencing was performed on blood. The chain's CDR3 is CASTLPRDTGELFF.